This TCR beta chain was identified during a study of T-cell reconstitution after alpha-beta-depleted transplantation in children. For TCRbeta, the library was prepared with unique molecular identifiers. TCRdb independently ran MiXCR on the PCR reads; one entry per CDR3 protein. The data show roughly 300,000 distinct CDR3 sequences, 10% seen once. This clonotype originated in a human donor who donated a stem cell graft to a child with acute lymphoblastic leukemia. The material was PBMCs from the stem cell graft donor, obtained from the stem cell graft.

This CDR3 is CASSLRGTSGTNEQYF. CDR3 nucleotide sequence: TGTGCCAGCAGCTTAAGGGGGACTAGCGGGACAAACGAGCAGTACTTC. This sequence joins TRBV7-9 and TRBJ2-7; TRBD2 matches at 13 bases. The germline CDR1 and CDR2 sequences are SEHNR and FQNEAQ (reference sequence). The CDR3 is 16 amino acids. V was clipped by 2 bases and J by 5 bases; unmatched bases: 6. Full variable domain (rest looked up from reference TRBV7-9 and TRBJ2-7): DTGVSQNPRHKITKRGQNVTFRCDPISEHNRLYWYRQTLGQGPEFLTYFQNEAQLEKSRLLSDRFSAERPKGSFSTLEIQRTEQGDSAMYLCASSLRGTSGTNEQYFGPGTRLTVT.